A single T cell receptor (beta chain) is shown here with its context. Its antigen is unidentified. The data are from a study of T cell responses to AZD1222 COVID-19 vaccine. Study outcomes and limitations: White British people made up most donors, females outnumbered males, and clonal diversity was possibly underestimated. No repertoire was sampled before or during the peak T cell response, only after it. Of the AZD1222 recipients, only 5 or 6 were seropositive at baseline. After two AZD1222 doses, spike-specific TCR breadth and depth rose versus day 0.

The data were produced by immunoSEQ multiplex PCR, yet TCRdb's version contains in-frame clones alone and is incomplete. The sample lists more than 75,000 clones; about 90% were seen once. The sequence was collected from an adult in good health. This specimen consisted of peripheral blood, obtained on day 0 of AZD1222 vaccination.

The CDR3 coding sequence is TGCAGCGTTGATGATCATGGAGTCTATGGCTACACCTTC. Amino acids: CSVDDHGVYGYTF. The chain combines TRBV29-1 with TRBJ1-2; no clear D. V was shortened by 3 bases and J by 4 bases, with 12 bases between the two germline ends. Germline V lookup: CDR1 SQVTM, CDR2 ANQGSEA. The CDR3 extends over 13 amino acids.